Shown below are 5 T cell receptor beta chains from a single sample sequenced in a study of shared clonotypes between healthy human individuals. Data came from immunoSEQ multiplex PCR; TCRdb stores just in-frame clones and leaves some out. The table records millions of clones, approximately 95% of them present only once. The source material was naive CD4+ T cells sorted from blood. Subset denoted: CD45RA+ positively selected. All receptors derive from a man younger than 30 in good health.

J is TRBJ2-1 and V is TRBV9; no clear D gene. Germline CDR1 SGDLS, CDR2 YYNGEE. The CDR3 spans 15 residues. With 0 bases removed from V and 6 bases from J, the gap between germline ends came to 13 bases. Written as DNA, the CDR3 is TGTGCCAGCAGCGTAGCTCTCGGCAGACCCAATGAGCAGTTCTTC. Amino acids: CASSVALGRPNEQFF. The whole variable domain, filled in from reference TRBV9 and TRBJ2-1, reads DSGVTQTPKHLITATGQRVTLRCSPRSGDLSVYWYQQSLDQGLQFLIQYYNGEERAKGNILERFSAQQFPDLHSELNLSSLELGDSALYFCASSVALGRPNEQFFGPGTRLTVL.

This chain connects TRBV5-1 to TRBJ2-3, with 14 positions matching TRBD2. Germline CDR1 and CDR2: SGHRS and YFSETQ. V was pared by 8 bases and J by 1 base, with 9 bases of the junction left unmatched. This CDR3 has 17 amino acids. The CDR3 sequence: CASRTGTSGGRTDTQYF. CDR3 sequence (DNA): TGCGCCAGTCGCACCGGGACTAGCGGGGGACGCACAGATACGCAGTATTTT.

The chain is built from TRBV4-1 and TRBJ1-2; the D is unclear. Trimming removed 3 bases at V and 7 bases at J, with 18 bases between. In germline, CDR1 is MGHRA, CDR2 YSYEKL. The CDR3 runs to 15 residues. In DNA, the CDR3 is TGCGCCAGCAGCCAGGGTCCGTTAGGAGGTCGTGGCTACACCTTC. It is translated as CASSQGPLGGRGYTF.

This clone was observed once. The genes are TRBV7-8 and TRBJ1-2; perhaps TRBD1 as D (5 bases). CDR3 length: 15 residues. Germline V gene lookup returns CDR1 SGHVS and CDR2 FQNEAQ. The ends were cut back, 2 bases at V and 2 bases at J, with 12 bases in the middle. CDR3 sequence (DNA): TGTGCCAGCAGCTTATACGTACAGGCCAACTATGGCTACACCTTC. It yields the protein CASSLYVQANYGYTF.

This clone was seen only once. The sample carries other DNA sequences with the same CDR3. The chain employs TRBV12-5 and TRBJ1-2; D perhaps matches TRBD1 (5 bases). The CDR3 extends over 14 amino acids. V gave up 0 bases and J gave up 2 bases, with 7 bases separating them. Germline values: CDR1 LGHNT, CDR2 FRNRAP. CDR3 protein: CASGLVGVNYGYTF. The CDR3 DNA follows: TGTGCTAGTGGTTTGGTAGGGGTCAACTATGGCTACACCTTC.